This T cell receptor (beta chain) was sequenced in a study of early T cells in non-severe SARS-CoV-2 infection. Study as a whole: Unpaired chains resulted from sequencing bulk RNA of unsorted whole blood.

Unique molecular identifiers were affixed to single, distinct cDNA molecules. TCRdb reprocessed the 5' RACE reads with MiXCR, giving one entry per CDR3 protein. The profile shows about 64,000 distinct CDR3 sequences, around 12% of them singletons. Broader study findings: Private and CD4 specificities were missed by VDJdb matching, skewed to anti-spike CD8.

In regard to this clonotype: Its antigen is not known.

Germline CDR1 reads MDHEN; CDR2 reads SYDVKM. The CDR3 has 14 amino acids. V shed 2 bases and J shed 3 bases, with 11 bases lying between them. The TCR comes from an adult who was a healthcare worker with PCR-confirmed SARS-CoV-2 infection or an uninfected control (not recorded which). The V gene is TRBV28, the J gene TRBJ2-7; D perhaps matches TRBD2 (6 bases). The sequencing here drew on whole blood, taken at baseline. The DNA of the CDR3 is TGTGCCAGCAGTTTAGTGGGGGACTTCTACGAGCAGTACTTC. It translates to CASSLVGDFYEQYF. Full variable domain (missing parts from reference TRBV28 and TRBJ2-7): DVKVTQSSRYLVKRTGEKVFLECVQDMDHENMFWYRQDPGLGLRLIYFSYDVKMKEKGDIPEGYSVSREKKERFSLILESASTNQTSMYLCASSLVGDFYEQYFGPGTRLTVT.